These 18 T cell receptor beta chains originate from one sample sequenced in a study of cytotoxic CD8 clonotypes in ibrutinib-treated CLL. Using immunoSEQ multiplex PCR, the repertoire was profiled, and TCRdb retains in-frame clones only, with some absent. The data show hundreds of thousands of clones, under 70% seen once. Material: PBMCs, obtained after 36 months of ibrutinib treatment. The receptors were sampled from a human donor with chronic lymphocytic leukemia.

The gene calls are TRBV7-2 and TRBJ1-1; no firm D call. Germline V CDR1 and CDR2: SGHTA, FQGNSA. The CDR3 loop spans 13 amino acids. Trimming cost V 3 bases and J 7 bases, with 12 bases left between them. CDR3 loop: CASSLRLQLEAFF. The CDR3 DNA sequence: TGTGCCAGCAGCTTGCGTTTGCAGCTTGAAGCTTTCTTT.

The chain employs TRBV4-1 and TRBJ2-1, with D possibly called TRBD1 or TRBD2 (5 bases each). The CDR3 consists of 12 residues. With 4 bases removed from V and 11 bases from J, the gap between germline ends came to 12 bases. The V gene's germline CDR1 is MGHRA and CDR2 YSYEKL. The CDR3 protein is CASSREGRKQFF. DNA for the CDR3: TGCGCCAGCAGCCGAGAGGGGCGGAAGCAGTTCTTC.

This clone was seen just once. The V gene is TRBV5-1, the J gene TRBJ1-6, with 8 bases that match TRBD1. This CDR3 is 16 amino acids long. The germline V gene has CDR1 SGHRS and CDR2 YFSETQ. Trimming at V came to 4 bases and at J to 2 bases, leaving 5 bases not matched to a gene. CDR3: CASSPSDRAYNSPLHF. The CDR3 DNA reads TGCGCCAGCAGCCCCTCGGACAGGGCCTATAATTCACCCCTCCACTTT.

The rearrangement links TRBV2 to TRBJ2-1; either TRBD1 or TRBD2 may fit D (5 bases each). Germline CDR1 SNHLY, CDR2 FYNNEI. There are 12 residues in the CDR3. Trimming cost V 7 bases and J 7 bases, with 11 bases left between them. This CDR3 reads CASTGRKNEQFF. CDR3 sequence (DNA): TGTGCCAGCACAGGGAGAAAGAATGAGCAGTTCTTC.

V and J are TRBV30 and TRBJ2-5; 11 nucleotides agree with TRBD2. Germline CDR1 is GTSNPN and CDR2 is SVGIG (reference sequence). With 4 bases clipped from V and 5 bases from J, the junction kept 3 bases outside the gene matches. The CDR3 is 13 residues long. The CDR3 nucleotides read TGTGCCTGGATCTGGACTAGCGGGGAGACCCAGTACTTC. Amino acid sequence: CAWIWTSGETQYF.

This clone was seen a single time. J is TRBJ1-2 and V is TRBV27; D is uncertain. There are 13 residues in the CDR3. Germline assignment: CDR1 MNHEY and CDR2 SMNVEV (reference sequence). The ends were cut back, 6 bases at V and 3 bases at J, with 11 bases in the middle. The DNA of the CDR3 is TGTGCCAGCAGCCCCAGACGGTACTATGGCTACACCTTC. It yields the protein CASSPRRYYGYTF.

The chain carries TRBV14 and TRBJ2-2, with D unresolved. The ends were cut back, 4 bases at V and 3 bases at J, with 3 bases in the middle. CDR3 length equals 12 residues. Germline CDR1 SGHDN, CDR2 FVKESK. The CDR3 nucleotides read TGTGCCAGCAGCCCGTACACCGGGGAGCTGTTTTTT. Amino acid sequence: CASSPYTGELFF.

The chain links TRBV2 to TRBJ2-6; either TRBD1 or TRBD2 may fit D (5 bases each). The CDR3 covers 16 residues. Trimming removed 5 bases from V and 0 bases from J, with 11 bases in between. Germline V gene data show CDR1 as SNHLY and CDR2 as FYNNEI. The CDR3 here is CASSPRGASGANVLTF. The CDR3 nucleotides read TGTGCCAGCAGTCCCCGAGGGGCCTCTGGGGCCAACGTCCTGACTTTC.

The chain joins TRBV12-5 to TRBJ1-2; D may be TRBD1 (5 bases). Germline V gene sequence: CDR1 LGHNT, CDR2 FRNRAP. There are 14 residues in the CDR3. V was cut by 4 bases and J by 7 bases, with 16 bases left in between. CDR3 region: CASGSPGGASGYTF. The CDR3 DNA reads as TGTGCTAGTGGTTCCCCGGGAGGGGCGAGTGGCTACACCTTC.

V and J are TRBV5-1 and TRBJ1-5, with D possibly TRBD1 on 6 matching bases. V was shortened by 4 bases and J by 4 bases, with 15 bases between the two germline ends. The CDR3 sequence is 15 residues long. Germline CDR1 and CDR2: SGHRS and YFSETQ. DNA of the CDR3: TGCGCCAGCAGCCGGAGTGGACAGCTTAATCAGCCCCAGCATTTT. It encodes CASSRSGQLNQPQHF.

The chain uses TRBV27 and TRBJ2-4; D might be TRBD1 or TRBD2, each matching 5 bases. This CDR3 region has 19 residues. V lost 3 bases, J lost 0 bases, and 21 bases lay in between. From germline, CDR1 is MNHEY and CDR2 SMNVEV (reference sequence). DNA for the CDR3: TGTGCCAGCAGTTTGAGGGGTCCCCTTTACGGGATAGCCAAAAACATTCAGTACTTC. It is translated as CASSLRGPLYGIAKNIQYF.

The chain combines TRBV10-3 with TRBJ2-3, with D maybe TRBD1 (6 bases). Trimming took off 2 bases at V and 7 bases at J, with 16 bases between the two ends. The CDR3 has 15 amino acids. CDR1 is ENHRY and CDR2 is SYGVKD in the germline V gene. Here the CDR3 reads CAISEGGGSSYTQYF. CDR3 in DNA: TGTGCCATCAGTGAGGGGGGCGGAAGTAGTTATACGCAGTATTTT.

CDR3 sequence (DNA): TGTGCCAGCAGCGTTTTGACTAGCGGATACAATGAGCAGTTCTTC. It encodes CASSVLTSGYNEQFF. This rearrangement joins TRBV9 to TRBJ2-1; 9 bases fit TRBD2. Losses at the gene ends were 2 bases for V and 4 bases for J; bases not matched to a gene: 4. The germline CDR1 and CDR2 sequences are SGDLS and YYNGEE. The CDR3 length is 15 residues.

The rearrangement uses TRBV5-4 and TRBJ2-7; 9 nucleotides align to TRBD1. Germline CDR1 and CDR2: SGHNT and YYREEE (reference sequence). After removal of 5 bases from V and 5 bases from J, the junction contained 8 bases not matched to a gene. This CDR3 has 14 amino acids. Written as DNA, the CDR3 is TGTGCCAGCAGGGCGGGACAGGGTCGCAACGAGCAGTACTTC. Residues: CASRAGQGRNEQYF.

The sample holds a few counts of this clone. This chain connects TRBV7-8 to TRBJ2-7; D perhaps matches TRBD2 (6 bases). Per germline, CDR1 SGHVS and CDR2 FQNEAQ. The CDR3 totals 13 residues. The ends were cut back, 2 bases at V and 2 bases at J, with 7 bases in the middle. This chain's CDR3 is CASSLTGAYEQYF. Here the CDR3 DNA reads TGTGCCAGCAGCTTAACGGGGGCCTACGAGCAGTACTTC.

J is TRBJ2-7 and V is TRBV11-2; TRBD1 agrees at 8 bases. Losses at the gene ends were 5 bases for V and 5 bases for J; bases not matched to a gene: 2. The CDR3 is 12 residues long. The germline gives CDR1 SGHAT, CDR2 FQNNGV. For the CDR3, the DNA is TGTGCCAGCAGCACGACAGGGGACGAGCAGTACTTC. This codes for CASSTTGDEQYF.

The rearrangement links TRBV11-2 to TRBJ2-3, with no clear D. V dropped 2 bases and J dropped 2 bases, with 17 bases sitting between them. CDR3 length equals 17 residues. CDR1 and CDR2 from the germline V gene are SGHAT and FQNNGV. The CDR3 protein is CASSLLSARPHTDTQYF. CDR3 nucleotide sequence: TGTGCCAGCAGCTTACTTTCCGCTAGGCCCCACACAGATACGCAGTATTTT.

V is TRBV4-1 and J is TRBJ1-2, with D uncertain. V was clipped by 3 bases and J by 3 bases, with 8 bases between them. Per germline, CDR1 MGHRA and CDR2 YSYEKL. The CDR3 spans 13 residues. CDR3 DNA: TGCGCCAGCAGCCACCGGCAGCACTATGGCTACACCTTC. Its translation is CASSHRQHYGYTF.